This TCR beta chain was recorded in a study of blood T cell repertoires in COVID-19. Across the whole study: Italy, Spain and the United States were the sources of the convalescent and acute COVID-19 samples. PBMCs, B-cell-depleted T cells, or T cells were the source of the cDNA or gDNA that made up the material.

Study processing details: Amplification of reference gene primers was used by the study to estimate nucleated cell counts. The repertoire was sequenced with immunoSEQ multiplex PCR; TCRdb's copy has only in-frame clones and lacks some. V, J and clone size are those of that table, while D and trimming were read from the DNA. The repertoire includes about 260,000 clones, approximately 87% of them detected once, and less than 6% sits in the top ten. There are 15 residues in the CDR3. Germline trimming cut 3 bases from V and 3 bases from J; bases unmatched to any gene: 8. Germline values: CDR1 SGHRS, CDR2 YFSETQ.

The specimen sequenced was peripheral blood. The chain carries TRBV5-1 and TRBJ2-7; TRBD2 matches 8 bases. The source is a man aged 55 to 70 who had recovered from COVID-19. The CDR3 spells CASSSPGGGVYEQYF. The DNA for the CDR3 is TGCGCCAGCAGCTCACCCGGGGGGGGAGTCTACGAGCAGTACTTC. The variable domain in full, completed from reference TRBV5-1 and TRBJ2-7, reads KAGVTQTPRYLIKTRGQQVTLSCSPISGHRSVSWYQQTPGQGLQFLFEYFSETQRNKGNFPGRFSGRQFSNSRSEMNVSTLELGDSALYLCASSSPGGGVYEQYFGPGTRLTVT.